The clone carrying this TCR beta chain appeared a few times. Researchers sorted naive CD8 T cells as cells that were CD8+CD4-CCR7+CD45RA+. These data are taken from a study of molecular identifiers for immune sequencing clone quantification. This CDR3 spans 17 amino acids. V was cut by 3 bases and J by 2 bases, with 20 bases left in between. The germline gives CDR1 MGHDK, CDR2 SYGVNS. MiXCR was run by TCRdb on the PCR reads, yielding one entry per CDR3 protein. The repertoire consists of some 580,000 distinct CDR3 sequences, with about 25% occurring once and the leading ten covering roughly 0.83%. The source of this sequence is a human donor in good health. Some libraries in this study had Jurkat cell RNA spiked in. The specimen was naive CD8+ T cells from blood, with Jurkat cell RNA spiked in. Regarding subset: FACS-sorted CD8+CD4-CCR7+CD45RA+ naive T cells. The chain carries TRBV25-1 and TRBJ2-7, with TRBD2 as a possible D gene (7 bases). In DNA, the CDR3 is TGTGCCAGCAGTGATGGGGGGGCCGGATTACCTACCTACGAGCAGTACTTC. This sequence encodes CASSDGGAGLPTYEQYF.